The 29 T cell receptor beta chains below all came from one sample that was sequenced in a study of lymphopenia after photon versus proton radiotherapy (dated by TCRdb to between 2018 and 2021). Library preparation employed the immunoSEQ multiplex PCR assay. In TCRdb, the immuneACCESS table is reduced to in-frame sequences with V and J assigned. These tables do not hold every clone; where another copy was compared, an unresolved V gene accounts for under half, and the others remain unexplained. Here the sample has 160,000 or so clones; about 88% occur a single time. The ten largest clones represent about 4.3% of the sample. Sequences were derived from peripheral blood, sampled from a patient treated with photon-based radiotherapy. The receptors come from a man aged 50-59 years with gastric cancer.

The chain is built from TRBV28 and TRBJ2-2, with D unclear. V lost 5 bases and J 1 base, leaving 14 bases between the germline ends. The CDR3 runs to 16 residues. The germline gives CDR1 MDHEN, CDR2 SYDVKM. Here the CDR3 DNA reads TGTGCCAGCAGTGCCCCCCTAGTGAGGAACACCGGGGAGCTGTTTTTT. This gives the protein CASSAPLVRNTGELFF.

The rearrangement joins TRBV4-1 to TRBJ1-5; D remains ambiguous. V lost 5 bases and J lost 2, with 13 bases in between. Germline-derived CDR1 and CDR2 are MGHRA and YSYEKL. The CDR3 is made up of 15 amino acids. CDR3 in DNA: TGCGCCAGCAGCTCCCAGTACGGCGGCAATCAGCCCCAGCATTTT. Translation: CASSSQYGGNQPQHF.

This chain uses TRBV5-4 with TRBJ1-3; TRBD1 is a possible D gene (6 bases). The CDR3 is made up of 16 amino acids. Between the trimmed V and J ends, which lost 4 bases and 0 bases, there was a span of 14 bases. CDR1 is SGHNT, CDR2 YYREEE, per germline (reference sequence). DNA for the CDR3: TGTGCCAGCAGCCGGAGGGACAAGGGCTCTGGAAACACCATATATTTT. Protein: CASSRRDKGSGNTIYF.

In its sample, this clone was seen a few times. This chain links TRBV28 with TRBJ2-7; 10 bases line up with TRBD1. CDR3 length: 14 residues. V shed 5 bases and J 0 bases; nucleotides not matched to a gene: 1. The V gene's germline CDR1 is MDHEN and CDR2 SYDVKM. This chain's CDR3 is CASSRTGGSYEQYF. Here the CDR3 DNA reads TGTGCCAGCAGTCGGACAGGGGGCTCCTACGAGCAGTACTTC. The whole variable domain, filled in from reference TRBV28 and TRBJ2-7, reads DVKVTQSSRYLVKRTGEKVFLECVQDMDHENMFWYRQDPGLGLRLIYFSYDVKMKEKGDIPEGYSVSREKKERFSLILESASTNQTSMYLCASSRTGGSYEQYFGPGTRLTVT.

In this sample, this clone turned up once. The chain is built from TRBV30 and TRBJ2-1, with 8 nucleotides matching TRBD1. Germline V gene data show CDR1 as GTSNPN and CDR2 as SVGIG (reference sequence). Trimming cost V 2 bases and J 5 bases; bases outside gene matches: 5. There are 14 residues in the CDR3. DNA for the CDR3: TGTGCCTGGAGTCAGGGGGCTGGGGACAATGAGCAGTTCTTC. It yields the protein CAWSQGAGDNEQFF.

This chain links TRBV19 with TRBJ2-1; D is perhaps TRBD2 (5 bases). Per the germline V gene, CDR1 is LNHDA and CDR2 is SQIVND (reference sequence). This CDR3 has 11 amino acids. For the CDR3, the DNA is TGTGCTAGCGAGTCTTACAATGAGCAGTTCTTC. Amino acids: CASESYNEQFF.

V usage is TRBV5-6 and J usage is TRBJ2-7; 11 positions match TRBD1. This CDR3 spans 16 amino acids. From germline, CDR1 is SGHDT and CDR2 YYEEEE. Trimming cost V 4 bases and J 0 bases; bases outside gene matches: 6. CDR3 amino acids: CASSGRGTGGSYEQYF. DNA of the CDR3: TGTGCCAGCAGCGGCCGTGGGACAGGGGGCTCCTACGAGCAGTACTTC.

The chain uses TRBV9 and TRBJ2-3, with TRBD2 matching over 12 bases. This CDR3 region has 17 residues. The V segment lost 0 bases and the J segment 6 bases; nucleotides outside the gene matches: 8. Germline lookup yields CDR1 SGDLS and CDR2 YYNGEE. CDR3 protein: CASSVDPTSGRPDTQYF. CDR3 DNA sequence: TGTGCCAGCAGCGTAGACCCCACTAGCGGGAGGCCCGATACGCAGTATTTT.

The genes are TRBV5-6 and TRBJ1-2, with unresolved D. CDR1 is SGHDT and CDR2 is YYEEEE in the germline V gene. V was pared by 1 base and J by 3 bases, with 4 bases between. This CDR3 spans 12 amino acids. CDR3 in DNA: TGTGCCAGCAGCTTGCGGGACTATGGCTACACCTTC. Translation gives CASSLRDYGYTF.

Note on this clone: At the DNA level, this CDR3 is encoded by other sequences in the same sample as well. The chain recombines TRBV11-2 with TRBJ2-7, with 13 nucleotides matching TRBD2. J lost 1 base, V lost 3 bases, and 0 bases had no gene match. CDR1 SGHAT and CDR2 FQNNGV come from the germline V gene. This CDR3 has 15 residues. For the CDR3, the DNA is TGTGCCAGCAGCTTGGGACTAGCGGGATCCTACGAGCAGTACTTC. Translated, it gives CASSLGLAGSYEQYF.

This sequence joins TRBV5-5 and TRBJ1-1; D gene uncertain. V was cut by 4 bases and J by 0 bases, with 13 bases left in between. The germline CDR1 and CDR2 sequences are SGHKS and YYEKEE (reference sequence). CDR3 length equals 15 residues. The CDR3 region is CASSRSRSLNTEAFF. DNA of the CDR3: TGTGCCAGCAGCCGTTCCCGGAGTTTGAACACTGAAGCTTTCTTT.

The sample holds a few counts of this clone. The rearrangement joins TRBV5-5 to TRBJ2-2; 12 bases fit TRBD2. Looked up from germline, CDR1 is SGHKS and CDR2 is YYEKEE (reference sequence). J lost 1 base, V lost 4 bases, and 2 bases had no gene match. CDR3 length: 16 amino acids. CDR3: CASSLGLAGNTGELFF. CDR3 DNA: TGTGCCAGCAGCCTGGGACTAGCGGGGAACACCGGGGAGCTGTTTTTT.

V is TRBV5-1 and J is TRBJ2-7; TRBD2 matches at 11 bases. Germline V CDR1 and CDR2: SGHRS, YFSETQ. Trimming at V came to 4 bases and at J to 3 bases, leaving 9 bases not matched to a gene. The CDR3 covers 16 residues. CDR3 amino acids: CASSAGTSGTHYEQYF. The CDR3 DNA follows: TGCGCCAGCAGCGCCGGGACTAGCGGCACCCACTACGAGCAGTACTTC.

The chain couples TRBV7-9 to TRBJ1-4, with 8 bases aligning to TRBD1. Germline CDR1 and CDR2: SEHNR and FQNEAQ (reference sequence). The J segment lost 8 bases and the V segment lost 5 bases, leaving 7 bases of the junction unmatched. CDR3 length: 14 residues. The CDR3 is CASSKTGEGEKLFF. The CDR3 region has the DNA TGTGCCAGCAGCAAGACAGGGGAGGGAGAAAAACTGTTTTTT. The full variable domain, in which reference TRBV7-9 and TRBJ1-4 provide the parts outside the CDR3, is DTGVSQNPRHKITKRGQNVTFRCDPISEHNRLYWYRQTLGQGPEFLTYFQNEAQLEKSRLLSDRFSAERPKGSFSTLEIQRTEQGDSAMYLCASSKTGEGEKLFFGSGTQLSVL.

The chain recombines TRBV18 with TRBJ2-7, with D possibly TRBD2 on 7 matching bases. The CDR3 extends over 15 amino acids. The germline CDR1 and CDR2 sequences are KGHSH and LQKENI. Trimming removed 0 bases from V and 5 bases from J, with 14 bases in between. The CDR3 is CASSPPGGRGHEQYF. The CDR3 DNA sequence: TGTGCCAGCTCACCACCCGGCGGGCGGGGGCACGAGCAGTACTTC.

The chain combines TRBV7-2 with TRBJ2-2; 11 nucleotides match TRBD2. The J segment lost 5 bases and the V segment lost 5 bases, leaving 4 bases of the junction unmatched. This CDR3 comprises 15 residues. CDR1 SGHTA and CDR2 FQGNSA come from the germline V gene. The CDR3 DNA reads TGTGCCAGCAGCCCGGGACTAGCGGAGACCGGGGAGCTGTTTTTT. It encodes CASSPGLAETGELFF.

The chain joins TRBV4-1 to TRBJ1-5, with TRBD1 identical over 7 bases. The CDR3 sequence is 14 residues long. Germline CDR1 is MGHRA and CDR2 is YSYEKL. The trim removed 4 bases at V and 4 bases at J, leaving 4 bases unmatched. The CDR3 region has the DNA TGCGCCAGCAGCCCTAGGACAGGTAATCAGCCCCAGCATTTT. Its protein is CASSPRTGNQPQHF.

The J gene is TRBJ2-5, the V gene TRBV27; D possibly corresponds to TRBD1 (5 bases). This CDR3 region has 15 residues. V was cut by 1 base and J by 4 bases, with 13 bases left in between. Germline V lookup: CDR1 MNHEY, CDR2 SMNVEV (reference sequence). The CDR3 reads CASSLWGLHRETQYF. DNA for the CDR3: TGTGCCAGCAGTTTATGGGGCCTACATCGAGAGACCCAGTACTTC.

The V and J genes are TRBV2 and TRBJ2-7; D is possibly TRBD1 (5 bases). Trimming stripped 4 bases from V and 0 bases from J, with 16 bases between. CDR1 is SNHLY, CDR2 FYNNEI, per germline. CDR3 length: 16 residues. The CDR3 DNA is TGTGCCAGCAGTGTCGCGCGGACAACGAGCTCCTACGAGCAGTACTTC. Amino acids: CASSVARTTSSYEQYF.

The chain employs TRBV7-8 and TRBJ1-4; 10 nucleotides match TRBD1. In germline, CDR1 is SGHVS, CDR2 FQNEAQ. The trim removed 3 bases at V and 2 bases at J, leaving 12 bases unmatched. CDR3 length equals 19 residues. The CDR3 nucleotides read TGTGCCAGCAGCTTGGGACAGGGGACACAAAGGAGCACTAATGAAAAACTGTTTTTT. It yields the protein CASSLGQGTQRSTNEKLFF.

The CDR3 is CASSLDSRGEEQYF. In DNA, the CDR3 is TGTGCCAGCAGCTTAGACAGCAGGGGCGAGGAGCAGTACTTC. This chain joins TRBV7-2 and TRBJ2-7; maybe TRBD1 (6 bases). This CDR3 has 14 residues. V was pared by 1 base and J by 7 bases, with 14 bases between. Germline-derived CDR1 and CDR2 are SGHTA and FQGNSA. Drawing the rest from reference TRBV7-2 and TRBJ2-7, the complete variable domain is GAGVSQSPSNKVTEKGKDVELRCDPISGHTALYWYRQSLGQGLEFLIYFQGNSAPDKSGLPSDRFSAERTGGSVSTLTIQRTQQEDSAVYLCASSLDSRGEEQYFGPGTRLTVT.

The chain combines TRBV28 with TRBJ2-5, with TRBD1 matching 10 bases. Germline V gene data show CDR1 as MDHEN and CDR2 as SYDVKM. The trim removed 1 base at V and 1 base at J, leaving 6 bases unmatched. The CDR3 runs to 17 residues. CDR3 in amino acids: CASSLSGQGLPQETQYF. The CDR3 nucleotides are TGTGCCAGCAGTTTATCGGGACAGGGGCTACCCCAAGAGACCCAGTACTTC.

The J gene is TRBJ1-2, the V gene TRBV28; no definite D call. Germline lookup yields CDR1 MDHEN and CDR2 SYDVKM. V gave up 1 base and J gave up 4 bases, with 7 bases separating them. CDR3 size: 13 residues. CDR3 amino acids: CASSLFGPYGYTF. CDR3 DNA: TGTGCCAGCAGTTTATTTGGGCCCTATGGCTACACCTTC.

This clone was observed a single time. V is TRBV5-4 and J is TRBJ2-5; maybe TRBD2 (5 bases). Germline V lookup: CDR1 SGHNT, CDR2 YYREEE (reference sequence). This CDR3 is built from 15 residues. Between the trimmed V and J ends, which lost 4 bases and 5 bases, there was a span of 18 bases. The DNA of the CDR3 is TGTGCCAGCAGCCCAACGGGAAGAGGGATGGAGACCCAGTACTTC. Amino acid sequence: CASSPTGRGMETQYF.

The chain carries TRBV7-9 and TRBJ2-7; D gene uncertain. Trimming left V 5 bases short and J 0 bases short, with 11 bases between. The CDR3 length is 14 residues. CDR1 SEHNR and CDR2 FQNEAQ come from the germline V gene (reference sequence). As DNA, the CDR3 is TGTGCCAGCAGCCCCTCTCCAAGCTCCTACGAGCAGTACTTC. Residues: CASSPSPSSYEQYF.

The V gene is TRBV30, the J gene TRBJ2-7; 8 bases are a match to TRBD2. The CDR3 sequence is 14 residues long. The V gene end was trimmed by 2 bases and the J gene end by 5 bases; junction bases not matched to a gene: 8. Germline CDR1 and CDR2: GTSNPN and SVGIG (reference sequence). The CDR3 reads CAWSLRLARHEQYF. Written as DNA, the CDR3 is TGTGCCTGGAGTCTCCGACTAGCGAGACACGAGCAGTACTTC.

This clone occurred a few times. The chain carries TRBV10-3 and TRBJ1-3; D gene uncertain. In germline, CDR1 is ENHRY, CDR2 SYGVKD. V was shortened by 8 bases and J by 4 bases, with 3 bases between the two germline ends. This CDR3 comprises 10 residues. The CDR3 DNA reads as TGTGCCATCGGGGGAAACACCATATATTTT. Protein product: CAIGGNTIYF.

This chain links TRBV5-1 with TRBJ1-4; D ambiguous. The V and J ends lost 1 base and 8 bases respectively, with 6 bases between them. The CDR3 length is 12 residues. Germline V CDR1 and CDR2: SGHRS, YFSETQ. Here the CDR3 DNA reads TGCGCCAGCAGCTTGCTGGGAGAAAAACTGTTTTTT. It specifies CASSLLGEKLFF.

V gene TRBV4-1 combines with J gene TRBJ2-3; 12 bases map to TRBD2. The V segment lost 2 bases and the J segment 4 bases; nucleotides outside the gene matches: 4. Germline V gene lookup returns CDR1 MGHRA and CDR2 YSYEKL. CDR3 length: 16 amino acids. Here the CDR3 reads CASSQRTSGNADTQYF. The CDR3 DNA follows: TGCGCCAGCAGCCAACGGACTAGCGGGAACGCAGATACGCAGTATTTT.